These T cell receptor beta chains were read from a single sample in a study of human T cells and chemical hapten exposure. One entry per CDR3 protein, called by TCRdb with MiXCR from the RACE reads. This sample has approximately 49,000 distinct CDR3 sequences, with around 9.3% found just once. The sequencing here drew on whole blood, taken in connection with sensitization to the hapten diphenylcyclopropenone (DPC). These receptors originate from a woman aged 45-60 years with alopecia areata. Some clones in this sample may be carry-over from other donors' samples. Both conserved end residues are part of each CDR3. A D gene is named only where the DNA matches it firmly. Size values are once, few and many counts, or a class for expanded clones, and some rows have none.

cdr3_nt | cdr3_aa | d_call | v_call | clone_size | cdr3_length | j_call
TGTGCCACCAGCAGAGATTCCGGGACGTTACGCGACAATGAGCAGTTCTTC | CATSRDSGTLRDNEQFF | NA | TRBV15 | NA | 17 | TRBJ2-1
TGTGCCAGCAGAAATACCCGGGACAACTATGGCTACACCTTC | CASRNTRDNYGYTF | NA | TRBV6-1 | many | 14 | TRBJ1-2
TGCGCCAGCAGCCAGCCCGGCAGGGATCAGCCCCAGCATTTT | CASSQPGRDQPQHF | NA | TRBV4-1 | many | 14 | TRBJ1-5
TGCGCCAGCAGTATGAACGGGAGCCCCCAAGAGACCCAGTACTTC | CASSMNGSPQETQYF | NA | TRBV5-1 | NA | 15 | TRBJ2-5
TGTGCCAGCAGCTTAGATTCCCTCGGGACTAGCGGGAGAGGAGGAGAGACCCAGTACTTC | CASSLDSLGTSGRGGETQYF | TRBD2 | TRBV11-2 | few | 20 | TRBJ2-5
TGTGCCATCAGTGAGGAGACAGGGTCCTACAATGAGCAGTTCTTC | CAISEETGSYNEQFF | TRBD1 | TRBV10-3 | many | 15 | TRBJ2-1
TGTGCCAGCAGCCAAGGGACAGACTCCTACGAGCAGTACTTC | CASSQGTDSYEQYF | TRBD1 | TRBV7-9 | few | 14 | TRBJ2-7
TGTGCCAGCTCACCTACTTTGAACAATGAGCAGTTCTTC | CASSPTLNNEQFF | NA | TRBV18 | few | 13 | TRBJ2-1
TGCGCCAGCAGCTCCGTCGGAGGGGCCTCTGGAAACACCATATATTTT | CASSSVGGASGNTIYF | NA | TRBV5-1 | many | 16 | TRBJ1-3
TGTGCCAGCAGCTTCGACAGATTGGAGACCCAGTACTTC | CASSFDRLETQYF | NA | TRBV7-9 | many | 13 | TRBJ2-5
TGCAGTGCTAGAGAATGGAGCAGCAAGAACACTGAAGCTTTCTTT | CSAREWSSKNTEAFF | NA | TRBV20-1 | many | 15 | TRBJ1-1
TGCAGTGCTAGAGTTTTTGGGGAGACCCAGTACTTC | CSARVFGETQYF | NA | TRBV20-1 | NA | 12 | TRBJ2-5
TGTGCCAGCAGCCAAGTCTGGATGCCCACGGATACGCAGTATTTT | CASSQVWMPTDTQYF | NA | TRBV14 | many | 15 | TRBJ2-3
TGCAGTGCTGCACCAGCGGTAACAGGCTATGGCTACACCTTC | CSAAPAVTGYGYTF | NA | TRBV20-1 | NA | 14 | TRBJ1-2
TGTGCCAGCAGTTTTGCAGGGGGAGTCACTGAAGCTTTCTTT | CASSFAGGVTEAFF | TRBD1 | TRBV12-3/TRBV12-4 | many | 14 | TRBJ1-1
TGCAGCGGTCTGGCGGGGGACCGCGATGGCTACACCTTC | CSGLAGDRDGYTF | NA | TRBV29-1 | NA | 13 | TRBJ1-2
TGCAGTGCTAGACAAGACAGGGGGTTTGAAAAACTGTTTTTT | CSARQDRGFEKLFF | TRBD1 | TRBV20-1 | NA | 14 | TRBJ1-4
TGCGCCAGCAGTGAAGGCCGGGACAGGGCTTCGGGGGAGCAGTACTTC | CASSEGRDRASGEQYF | TRBD1 | TRBV10-2 | few | 16 | TRBJ2-7
TGTGCCAGCAGCGAGAGTCGTCAAGGGGGCACAGATACGCAGTATTTT | CASSESRQGGTDTQYF | NA | TRBV7-2 | many | 16 | TRBJ2-3
TGTGCCAGCAGCCACGAAACAGGGTCGAATGAGCAGTTCTTC | CASSHETGSNEQFF | NA | TRBV4-2 | NA | 14 | TRBJ2-1
TGCAGCGCCAAGCGGGAACCGTCCTACAATGAGCAGTTCTTC | CSAKREPSYNEQFF | TRBD2 | TRBV29-1 | few | 14 | TRBJ2-1
TGTGCCAGCAACCCCTTCGAGGGAACCATTCAGTACTTC | CASNPFEGTIQYF | NA | TRBV28 | NA | 13 | TRBJ2-4